This T cell receptor beta chain was documented in a study of prognosis after radiotherapy for stage I lung cancer. In the study overall: In about 14 patients the disease was a newly diagnosed primary stage I lung tumor, whereas roughly 5 had oligometastatic NSCLC following surgical resection of the primary tumor.

CDR3 length: 12 residues. CDR1 is MNHEY, CDR2 SVGEGT, per germline. By two-round multiplex PCR, the TCR beta CDR3 was amplified from genomic DNA. The authors ran first-round PCR with primers specific to each TRBV and TRBJ gene. TCRdb reprocessed the multiplex PCR reads with MiXCR, giving one entry per CDR3 protein. The data hold some 39,000 distinct CDR3 sequences, with approximately 25% observed a single time. About this clonotype: This could be a read error, since a much larger clone is one nucleotide away.

The source of this sequence is a donor aged 50 or older with non-small cell lung cancer. V gene TRBV6-2 or TRBV6-3 combines with J gene TRBJ1-1, with D unresolved. Specimen: PBMCs, collected before or after stereotactic body radiation therapy (not recorded which). As DNA, the CDR3 is TGTACCAGCCGTGAAGGAGGCACTGAAGCTTTCTTT. The encoded protein is CTSREGGTEAFF.